This T cell receptor beta chain derives from a study of spatial heterogeneity in lung cancer. Study outcomes and limitations: Compared with follow-up, resection was when ubiquitous expanded tumor TCRs appeared in blood more.

Germline CDR1 reads SNHLY; CDR2 reads FYNNEI. With 1 base removed from V and 2 bases from J, the gap between germline ends came to 9 bases. The CDR3 loop spans 14 amino acids. This clonotype was detected ten times or more. The antigen remains unidentified. The sample's time point: sample taken at primary tumor resection. Samples were donated by 72 untreated early-stage non-small cell lung cancer patients. The sequenced material consisted of unsorted whole RNA from tumor, nontumor lung or frozen PBMC. Every cDNA TCR molecule received its own unique molecular identifier. From the 5' RACE reads, TCRdb called clonotypes with MiXCR, one entry per CDR3 protein. The data hold 25,000 or so distinct CDR3 sequences, with 3% to 3.5% observed a single time.

The specimen comprised PBMCs, sampled at surgery. This clonotype was sampled from a female donor with early-stage non-small cell lung cancer. J is TRBJ2-7 and V is TRBV2; TRBD1 is a possible D gene (6 bases). DNA for the CDR3: TGTGCCAGCAGTGAAGAGAGGACAGCCTACGAGCAGTACTTC. Translating gives CASSEERTAYEQYF.